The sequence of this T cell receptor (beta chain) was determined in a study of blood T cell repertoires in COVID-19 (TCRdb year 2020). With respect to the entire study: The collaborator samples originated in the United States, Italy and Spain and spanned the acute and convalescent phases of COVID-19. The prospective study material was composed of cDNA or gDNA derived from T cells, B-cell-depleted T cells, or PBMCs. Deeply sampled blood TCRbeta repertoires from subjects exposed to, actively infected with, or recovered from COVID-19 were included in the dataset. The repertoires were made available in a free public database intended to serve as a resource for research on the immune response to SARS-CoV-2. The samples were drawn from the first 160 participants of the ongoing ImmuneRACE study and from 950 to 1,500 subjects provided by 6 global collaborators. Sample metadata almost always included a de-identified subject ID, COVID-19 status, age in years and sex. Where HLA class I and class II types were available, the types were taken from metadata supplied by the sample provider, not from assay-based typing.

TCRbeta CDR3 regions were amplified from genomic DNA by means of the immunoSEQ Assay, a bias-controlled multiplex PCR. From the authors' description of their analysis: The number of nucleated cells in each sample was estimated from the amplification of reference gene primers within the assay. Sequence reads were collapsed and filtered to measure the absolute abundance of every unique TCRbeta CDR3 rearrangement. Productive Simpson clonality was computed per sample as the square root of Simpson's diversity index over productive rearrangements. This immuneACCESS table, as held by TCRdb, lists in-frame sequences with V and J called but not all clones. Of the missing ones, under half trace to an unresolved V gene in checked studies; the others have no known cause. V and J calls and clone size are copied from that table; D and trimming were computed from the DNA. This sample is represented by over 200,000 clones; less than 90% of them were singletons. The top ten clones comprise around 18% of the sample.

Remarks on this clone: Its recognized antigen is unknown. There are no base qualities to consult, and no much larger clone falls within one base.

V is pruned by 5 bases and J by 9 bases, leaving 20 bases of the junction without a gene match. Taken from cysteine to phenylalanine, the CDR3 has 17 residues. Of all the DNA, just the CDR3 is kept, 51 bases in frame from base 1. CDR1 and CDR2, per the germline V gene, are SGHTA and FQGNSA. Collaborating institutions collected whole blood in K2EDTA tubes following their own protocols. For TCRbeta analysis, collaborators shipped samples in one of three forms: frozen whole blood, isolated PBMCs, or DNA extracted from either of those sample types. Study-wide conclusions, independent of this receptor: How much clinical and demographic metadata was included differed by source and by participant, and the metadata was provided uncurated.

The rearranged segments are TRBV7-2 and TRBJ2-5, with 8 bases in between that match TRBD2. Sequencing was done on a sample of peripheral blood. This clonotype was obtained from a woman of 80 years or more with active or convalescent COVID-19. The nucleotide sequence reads TGTGCCAGCAGCGTAACTAGCGGCGGGGCCGTAATAGGGGCCCAGTACTTC. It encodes CASSVTSGGAVIGAQYF.